This T cell receptor beta chain was sequenced during a study of blood T cell repertoires in COVID-19 (dated by TCRdb to the early 2020s). With respect to the entire study: Samples covering the acute and convalescent phases of COVID-19 were provided by collaborators in the United States, Italy and Spain. The material from the prospective study consisted of cDNA or gDNA derived from T cells, B-cell-depleted T cells, or PBMCs. The dataset comprised deeply sampled blood TCRbeta repertoires from subjects exposed to, actively infected with, or recovered from COVID-19. The repertoires were made available in a free public database intended to serve as a resource for research on the immune response to SARS-CoV-2. Samples were obtained from the ongoing ImmuneRACE study (first 160 participants) and from 1,000 to 1,500 subjects provided by 6 global collaborators. Nearly every sample came with metadata listing a de-identified subject ID, COVID-19 status, age in years and sex. Where available, HLA class I and class II types were obtained from metadata supplied by the sample provider rather than from assay-based typing. The investigation overall reported the following: How much clinical and demographic metadata was included differed by source and by participant, and the metadata was provided uncurated.

Concerning this clone: Its antigen has not been determined. Base qualities are not provided; no much larger clone lies one nucleotide away.

Taken from the germline V gene, the CDR1 and CDR2 loops are MDHEN and SYDVKM. The CDR3 holds 15 amino acids from the cysteine to the phenylalanine. CDR3 DNA only is kept here, 45 bases in frame from base 1. The germline ends are 11 bases apart after V is trimmed by 1 base and J by 7 bases. Whole blood was collected in K2EDTA tubes by collaborating institutions according to the institutions' own protocols. For TCRbeta analysis, collaborators shipped samples in one of three forms: frozen whole blood, isolated PBMCs, or DNA extracted from either of those sample types. TCRbeta CDR3 regions were amplified from genomic DNA by means of the immunoSEQ Assay, a bias-controlled multiplex PCR. The study's own analysis went as follows. The number of nucleated cells in each sample was estimated from the amplification of reference gene primers within the assay. To quantify the absolute abundance of each unique TCRbeta CDR3 rearrangement, sequence reads were collapsed and filtered. For each sample, productive Simpson clonality was calculated by taking the square root of Simpson's diversity index across productive rearrangements. TCRdb's version of the immuneACCESS table is confined to in-frame rearrangements and falls short of the full clone set. An unresolved V gene accounts for under half of the shortfall where checked; the remainder is of unknown origin. V and J calls plus clone size are reproduced from that table; the DNA served to infer D and trimming. The sample has approximately 100,000 clones on record, over 80% of them singletons. The ten biggest clones cover 5% to 6% of the sample.

The receptor was isolated from a man aged 45-65 years with active COVID-19. The sample taken for sequencing was peripheral blood. This chain joins TRBV28 to TRBJ1-6; possibly the D gene is TRBD1, per 5 matching bases. The nucleotide sequence reads TGTGCCAGCAGTTTATATATTCGGGGGAATTCACCCCTCCACTTT. Its product reads: CASSLYIRGNSPLHF.